These 21 T cell receptor beta chains were all obtained from the same sample, sequenced in a study of OX40 agonist ivuxolimab in advanced cancers. The repertoire was sequenced with immunoSEQ multiplex PCR; TCRdb's copy has only in-frame clones and lacks some. The table records some 83,000 clones, more than 85% of them present only once. The source was CD4+ or CD8+ T cells sorted from blood, collected in a trial of the OX40 agonist ivuxolimab. The receptors were gathered from an adult with an advanced solid tumor such as melanoma, head and neck, liver or kidney cancer.

The chain carries TRBV9 and TRBJ2-2, with 8 bases lining up with TRBD2. Germline loops: CDR1 SGDLS, CDR2 YYNGEE. The CDR3 extends over 16 amino acids. J lost 7 bases, V lost 0 bases, and 8 bases had no gene match. The CDR3 DNA sequence: TGTGCCAGCAGCGTAGGGCTAGGCGGGAGGCACGGGGAGCTGTTTTTT. Encoded protein: CASSVGLGGRHGELFF.

The chain links TRBV5-8 to TRBJ2-1, with 7 bases identical to TRBD2. This CDR3 has 13 amino acids. Germline-derived CDR1 and CDR2 are SGHTS and YDEGEE. Trimming took 2 bases from V and 8 from J; bases not matched to a gene: 4. The CDR3 loop reads CASSFGRVYEQFF. The CDR3 DNA sequence: TGTGCCAGCAGCTTTGGGAGGGTCTATGAGCAGTTCTTC.

The chain joins TRBV6-5 to TRBJ2-1, with D unresolved. This CDR3 contains 15 residues. V lost 4 bases to trimming and J lost 6 bases, with 16 bases between them. The germline V gene has CDR1 MNHEY and CDR2 SVGAGI. The CDR3 region is CASSSASDVVNEQFF. The CDR3 DNA reads as TGTGCCAGCAGTTCGGCCTCGGACGTGGTCAATGAGCAGTTCTTC.

The chain employs TRBV27 and TRBJ2-3, with TRBD2 matching over 9 bases. This CDR3 is 14 amino acids long. V trimming: 2 bases; J trimming: 4 bases; junction bases outside the gene matches: 1. The germline CDR1 and CDR2 sequences are MNHEY and SMNVEV (reference sequence). This CDR3 reads CASSLAGGADTQYF. In DNA, the CDR3 is TGTGCCAGCAGTTTAGCGGGGGGGGCAGATACGCAGTATTTT.

V gene TRBV29-1 combines with J gene TRBJ2-7; tentative D call: TRBD1 (6 bases). The CDR3 consists of 14 residues. V lost 5 bases and J lost 5, with 19 bases in between. Germline CDR1 reads SQVTM; CDR2 reads ANQGSEA. In DNA, the CDR3 is TGCAGCGTTCGCCTCAGGGGCGAGGCCGACGAGCAGTACTTC. As protein: CSVRLRGEADEQYF.

V and J are TRBV9 and TRBJ2-2; D is possibly TRBD1 (5 bases). Trimming removed 1 base from V and 7 bases from J, with 8 bases in between. The CDR3 is 13 residues long. Per the germline V gene, CDR1 is SGDLS and CDR2 is YYNGEE. The chain's CDR3 is CASSVRGNGELFF. CDR3 coding DNA: TGTGCCAGCAGCGTAAGGGGTAACGGGGAGCTGTTTTTT. Together with reference TRBV9 and TRBJ2-2, the CDR3 gives the full variable domain: DSGVTQTPKHLITATGQRVTLRCSPRSGDLSVYWYQQSLDQGLQFLIQYYNGEERAKGNILERFSAQQFPDLHSELNLSSLELGDSALYFCASSVRGNGELFFGEGSRLTVL.

CDR3 sequence: CASRGSAADNEKLFF. Written as DNA, the CDR3 is TGTGCCAGCAGAGGTTCAGCGGCCGATAATGAAAAACTGTTTTTT. The V call is TRBV9, the J call TRBJ1-4; D is undetermined. Trimming pared 5 bases from V and 4 bases from J, leaving 15 bases between. Germline V gene lookup returns CDR1 SGDLS and CDR2 YYNGEE. CDR3 size: 15 residues.

The chain has TRBV4-1 and TRBJ2-2, with 13 bases fitting TRBD2. Germline values: CDR1 MGHRA, CDR2 YSYEKL. V was clipped by 2 bases and J by 9 bases; unmatched bases: 9. The length of the CDR3 is 17 residues. CDR3 in amino acids: CASSQFETSGGARELFF. DNA of the CDR3: TGCGCCAGCAGCCAATTCGAAACTAGCGGGGGGGCTAGGGAGCTGTTTTTT.

Note on this clone: The germline gene is not matched at one end of the junction; a read error may be the cause. The chain combines TRBV11-2 with TRBJ2-7; the match to TRBD1 covers 8 bases. CDR1 and CDR2 from the germline V gene are SGHAT and FQNNGV. CDR3 length equals 11 residues. The CDR3 protein is CASSLASDRAF. The DNA of the CDR3 is TGTGCCAGCAGCTTAGCCTCGGACAGGGCGTTC.

The rearrangement uses TRBV6-1 and TRBJ2-1; D may be TRBD1 (6 bases). The germline gives CDR1 MNHNS, CDR2 SASEGT. With 2 bases removed from V and 7 bases from J, the gap between germline ends came to 21 bases. The CDR3 is made up of 17 amino acids. The CDR3, as DNA: TGTGCCAGCAGTGAATCTGACAGGCCAATCCTGGGGAATGAGCAGTTCTTC. It is translated as CASSESDRPILGNEQFF.

The chain recombines TRBV2 with TRBJ2-1; 8 bases fit TRBD1. The germline CDR1 and CDR2 sequences are SNHLY and FYNNEI. V lost 6 bases to trimming and J lost 0 bases; unmatched junction nucleotides: 16. This CDR3 comprises 19 residues. CDR3 nucleotides: TGTGCCAGCAGCGCAACCGGGACAGGAGGACGGAGCTCCTACAATGAGCAGTTCTTC. Translating gives CASSATGTGGRSSYNEQFF.

V is TRBV5-1 and J is TRBJ2-2, with 7 bases lining up with TRBD1. This CDR3 contains 16 residues. Unmatched junction bases numbered 11, after V lost 5 bases and J lost 4 bases. In germline, CDR1 is SGHRS, CDR2 YFSETQ. CDR3 loop: CASRRKTGDVTGELFF. The CDR3 nucleotides read TGCGCCAGCAGGCGAAAAACAGGGGATGTCACCGGGGAGCTGTTTTTT.

The V call is TRBV18, the J call TRBJ1-5; 8 nucleotides line up with TRBD1. Germline V gives CDR1 KGHSH, CDR2 LQKENI. Unmatched junction bases numbered 18, after V lost 6 bases and J lost 2 bases. The CDR3 extends over 19 amino acids. The chain's CDR3 is CASSMLSDRAPGGNQPQHF. The CDR3 DNA follows: TGTGCCAGCTCGATGCTATCGGACAGGGCCCCAGGGGGCAATCAGCCCCAGCATTTT.

The chain is built from TRBV12-5 and TRBJ1-5, with D unclear. The CDR3 is 13 residues long. With 7 bases removed from V and 4 bases from J, the gap between germline ends came to 11 bases. Germline CDR1 and CDR2: LGHNT and FRNRAP. CDR3 in DNA: TGTGCTAGTGAGGCAGACCCAAATCAGCCCCAGCATTTT. Protein product: CASEADPNQPQHF.

The CDR3 nucleotides read TGTGCCAGCAGCGGAGAAGCAGGTGATTCCTACGAGCAGTACTTC. Protein: CASSGEAGDSYEQYF. J is TRBJ2-5 and V is TRBV11-2, with no clear D. The better agreement between TRBJ2-7 and the DNA end casts doubt on the J call. CDR1 is SGHAT and CDR2 is FQNNGV in the germline V gene. The CDR3 spans 15 residues.

The chain has TRBV13 and TRBJ2-7, with 7 nucleotides matching TRBD2. The CDR3 is made up of 16 amino acids. The germline CDR1 and CDR2 sequences are PRHDT and FYEKMQ (reference sequence). Trimming cost V 4 bases and J 1 base; bases outside gene matches: 10. Here the CDR3 DNA reads TGTGCCAGCAGCTCCGGGGGTAGCGGGCTTTCCTACGAGCAGTACTTC. The encoded protein is CASSSGGSGLSYEQYF.

The V gene is TRBV27, the J gene TRBJ1-5; D is perhaps TRBD1 (5 bases). V was clipped by 3 bases and J by 4 bases, with 10 bases between them. The CDR3 length is 14 residues. CDR1 is MNHEY and CDR2 is SMNVEV in the germline V gene (reference sequence). The CDR3 here is CASSFGGRNQPQHF. The CDR3 bases are TGTGCCAGCAGTTTTGGGGGACGGAATCAGCCCCAGCATTTT.

The rearrangement links TRBV5-6 to TRBJ1-2; a weak D match, TRBD1 (5 bases). The V gene's germline CDR1 is SGHDT and CDR2 YYEEEE. V was clipped by 4 bases and J by 5 bases, with 12 bases between them. The CDR3 totals 13 residues. This CDR3 reads CASSPGVGYGYTF. The CDR3 DNA is TGTGCCAGCAGCCCGGGGGTGGGGTATGGCTACACCTTC.

The V and J genes are TRBV5-3 and TRBJ1-5, with D hard to call. TRBV5-3 is an ORF for which the function is uncertain. Deletions cut 6 bases from V and 2 bases from J, with 12 bases between. This CDR3 comprises 14 residues. The DNA for the CDR3 is TGTGCCAGAATTTCAGCGGCGGGCAATCAGCCCCAGCATTTT. Translation gives CARISAAGNQPQHF.

The V gene is TRBV5-6, the J gene TRBJ2-7, with 7 positions matching TRBD2. Germline-derived CDR1 and CDR2 are SGHDT and YYEEEE. The CDR3 covers 15 residues. V trimming: 4 bases; J trimming: 0 bases; junction bases outside the gene matches: 7. For the CDR3, the DNA is TGTGCCAGCAGCCAAGCGGGAATGGGCTCCTACGAGCAGTACTTC. This sequence encodes CASSQAGMGSYEQYF.

The rearrangement uses TRBV7-2 and TRBJ2-7, with 8 bases aligning to TRBD2. Germline V gives CDR1 SGHTA, CDR2 FQGNSA. J lost 0 bases, V lost 10 bases, and 11 bases had no gene match. CDR3 length equals 15 residues. CDR3 residues: CAIDSTGTSSYEQYF. In DNA, the CDR3 is TGTGCCATCGATTCTACCGGGACTAGCTCCTACGAGCAGTACTTC.